These 3 T cell receptor beta chains originate from one sample sequenced in a study of T cells in localized non-small cell lung cancer. Profiled with immunoSEQ multiplex PCR; TCRdb holds only in-frame clones, not every one. Of around 70,000 clones listed, 65% to 85% are singletons. The specimen comprised peripheral blood, sampled before any cancer treatment. These receptors all come from a female donor older than 55 with stage I lung adenocarcinoma.

V and J are TRBV5-8 and TRBJ1-3; D is possibly TRBD1 (5 bases). Trimming took off 4 bases at V and 0 bases at J, with 14 bases between the two ends. The CDR3 consists of 16 residues. Germline lookup yields CDR1 SGHTS and CDR2 YDEGEE. CDR3 amino acids: CASSPWQGSSGNTIYF. Written as DNA, the CDR3 is TGTGCCAGCAGCCCGTGGCAGGGATCCTCTGGAAACACCATATATTTT.

The chain is built from TRBV7-8 and TRBJ2-2; tentative D call: TRBD2 (6 bases). Per the germline V gene, CDR1 is SGHVS and CDR2 is FQNEAQ. Between the trimmed V and J ends, which lost 3 bases and 6 bases, there was a span of 8 bases. The CDR3 runs 13 residues. The DNA for the CDR3 is TGTGCCAGCAGCTTCCAGCGGGCCGGGGAGCTGTTTTTT. Its protein is CASSFQRAGELFF.

This clone was counted at least ten times. For the CDR3, the DNA is TGTGCCAGCAGCGTAGGAGGTGTCCCTAGGGAGCAGTACTTC. Protein product: CASSVGGVPREQYF. The gene calls are TRBV9 and TRBJ2-7; D gene uncertain. Trimming shortened V by 0 bases and J by 7 bases, and 14 bases separated the two germline ends. The CDR3 has 14 amino acids. The germline gives CDR1 SGDLS, CDR2 YYNGEE.